The 12 T cell receptor beta chains presented below share a single source sample, sequenced in a study of cytomegalovirus exposure and HLA in healthy donors. Primers: 60 Vbeta forward and 13 Jbeta reverse. Produced via immunoSEQ multiplex PCR; TCRdb's table is partial and in-frame only. Among approximately 100,000 clones listed, roughly 73% were seen once. The sample taken for sequencing was PBMCs. These receptors were taken from a man between 40 and 49 years old in good health and CMV-seronegative.

This rearrangement joins TRBV7-9 to TRBJ1-6, with D perhaps TRBD1 (5 bases). Germline V gives CDR1 SEHNR, CDR2 FQNEAQ (reference sequence). This CDR3 region has 15 residues. The V end was cut by 2 bases, the J end by 9 bases, with 14 bases between. CDR3 in amino acids: CASSLMRGSSSPLHF. The CDR3 nucleotides are TGTGCCAGCAGCTTAATGCGGGGGTCCTCTTCACCCCTCCACTTT.

The CDR3 region is CASSPTNSGNTIYF. The CDR3 DNA reads TGTGCCAGCAGCCCTACCAACTCTGGAAACACCATATATTTT. The chain carries TRBV7-2 and TRBJ1-3; D not resolved. The V gene's germline CDR1 is SGHTA and CDR2 FQGNSA. The CDR3 length is 14 residues. V was cut by 5 bases and J by 0 bases, with 8 bases left in between.

This chain connects TRBV10-1 to TRBJ2-3, with TRBD2 identical over 11 bases. The V gene's germline CDR1 is WNHNN and CDR2 SYGVQD (reference sequence). The CDR3 has 17 residues. V dropped 4 bases and J dropped 0; count of bases not matched to a gene: 6. This CDR3 is CASSGLAGSPSTDTQYF. The CDR3 DNA reads TGCGCCAGCAGTGGACTAGCGGGGAGCCCTAGCACAGATACGCAGTATTTT.

This chain uses TRBV19 with TRBJ2-4; perhaps TRBD1 as D (6 bases). Germline V gene sequence: CDR1 LNHDA, CDR2 SQIVND (reference sequence). V lost 5 bases to trimming and J lost 0 bases, with 14 bases between them. The CDR3 loop spans 16 amino acids. CDR3 in amino acids: CASSPLDRLAKNIQYF. The CDR3 coding sequence is TGTGCCAGTAGTCCCCTGGACAGATTAGCCAAAAACATTCAGTACTTC. Full variable domain (rest looked up from reference TRBV19 and TRBJ2-4): DGGITQSPKYLFRKEGQNVTLSCEQNLNHDAMYWYRQDPGQGLRLIYYSQIVNDFQKGDIAEGYSVSREKKESFPLTVTSAQKNPTAFYLCASSPLDRLAKNIQYFGAGTRLSVL.

This chain joins TRBV2 and TRBJ2-5; 8 nucleotides align to TRBD1. Trimming at V came to 8 bases and at J to 2 bases, leaving 4 bases not matched to a gene. This CDR3 is built from 13 residues. CDR1 SNHLY and CDR2 FYNNEI come from the germline V gene. The CDR3 DNA sequence: TGTGCCAGCCGGGGGACAGGACAAGAGACCCAGTACTTC. Translation: CASRGTGQETQYF.

The genes are TRBV7-9 and TRBJ2-2; D might be TRBD1 (6 bases). CDR1 SEHNR and CDR2 FQNEAQ come from the germline V gene (reference sequence). V was trimmed by 5 bases and J by 3 bases, leaving 16 bases between them. CDR3 length: 16 amino acids. The CDR3 nucleotides read TGTGCCAGCAGCGGCCCTGCGACAGGACACACCGGGGAGCTGTTTTTT. Translating gives CASSGPATGHTGELFF.

The chain links TRBV23-1 to TRBJ1-2; D gene uncertain. TRBV23-1 is identified as an open reading frame with a role that is uncertain. The V and J ends lost 3 bases and 5 bases respectively, with 16 bases between them. The CDR3 runs 15 residues. Written as DNA, the CDR3 is TGCGCCAGCAGTCATCCAGACGGGGTAAAGTATGGCTACACCTTC. It is translated as CASSHPDGVKYGYTF.

The chain joins TRBV7-9 to TRBJ2-7; D is perhaps TRBD1 (6 bases). This CDR3 is built from 14 residues. The V end was cut by 0 bases, the J end by 3 bases, with 9 bases between. The V gene's germline CDR1 is SEHNR and CDR2 FQNEAQ (reference sequence). The CDR3 DNA is TGTGCCAGCAGCTTAGCGGGGGCTCTCTACGAGCAGTACTTC. It translates to CASSLAGALYEQYF.

This chain joins TRBV6-4 and TRBJ2-1; D perhaps matches TRBD1 (5 bases). Trimming removed 0 bases at V and 3 bases at J, with 6 bases between. The CDR3 runs 14 residues. Germline V gives CDR1 MRHNA, CDR2 SNTAGT. In DNA, the CDR3 is TGTGCCAGCAGTGACTCGGGGCTCTACAATGAGCAGTTCTTC. This translates into CASSDSGLYNEQFF.

The chain carries TRBV28 and TRBJ2-7; D is uncertain. The germline V gene has CDR1 MDHEN and CDR2 SYDVKM. The V and J ends lost 8 bases and 6 bases respectively, with 11 bases between them. This CDR3 contains 11 residues. Here the CDR3 DNA reads TGTGCCAGCCGCCTCCTAGGCGAGCAGTACTTC. This translates into CASRLLGEQYF.

The V call is TRBV7-9, the J call TRBJ2-7; a possible D gene is TRBD1 (6 bases). Trimming left V 3 bases short and J 1 base short, with 13 bases between. The CDR3 totals 15 residues. CDR1 is SEHNR and CDR2 is FQNEAQ in the germline V gene (reference sequence). The CDR3 DNA sequence: TGTGCCAGCAGCTTTTCAGGGGAAGCGTCCTACGAGCAGTACTTC. This translates into CASSFSGEASYEQYF.

The rearrangement joins TRBV10-3 to TRBJ2-7, with no clear D. The CDR3 has 12 residues. The germline V gene has CDR1 ENHRY and CDR2 SYGVKD. The ends were cut back, 10 bases at V and 1 base at J, with 11 bases in the middle. CDR3 nucleotide sequence: TGTGCCACCTTAGATGAATCCTACGAGCAGTACTTC. Translating gives CATLDESYEQYF.